This T cell receptor (beta chain) was sequenced in a study of blood T cell repertoires in COVID-19. The data were produced by immunoSEQ multiplex PCR, yet TCRdb's version contains in-frame clones alone and is incomplete. Of nearly 250,000 clones detected, approximately 80% appear once; the ten largest clones hold under 2%. V dropped 2 bases and J dropped 2; count of bases not matched to a gene: 8. This CDR3 is 16 amino acids long. CDR1 and CDR2 from the germline V gene are MNHNS and SASEGT. Source material: peripheral blood. The rearrangement links TRBV6-1 to TRBJ2-7; 8 nucleotides align to TRBD1. This sequence was found in a woman older than 75 with acute or convalescent COVID-19. This chain's CDR3 is CASSESFPGQAYEQYF. CDR3 DNA: TGTGCCAGCAGTGAAAGTTTTCCGGGACAGGCCTACGAGCAGTACTTC.